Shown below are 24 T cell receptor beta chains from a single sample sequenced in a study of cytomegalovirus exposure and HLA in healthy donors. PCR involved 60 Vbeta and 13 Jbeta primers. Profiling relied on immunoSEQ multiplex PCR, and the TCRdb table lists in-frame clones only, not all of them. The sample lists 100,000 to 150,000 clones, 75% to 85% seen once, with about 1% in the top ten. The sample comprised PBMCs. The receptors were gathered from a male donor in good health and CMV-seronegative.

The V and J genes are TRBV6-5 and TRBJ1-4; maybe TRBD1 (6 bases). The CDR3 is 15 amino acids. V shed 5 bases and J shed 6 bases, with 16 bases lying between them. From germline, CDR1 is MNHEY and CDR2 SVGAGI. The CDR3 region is CASSQQGGAHEKLFF. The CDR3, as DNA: TGTGCCAGCAGTCAACAAGGGGGGGCGCATGAAAAACTGTTTTTT.

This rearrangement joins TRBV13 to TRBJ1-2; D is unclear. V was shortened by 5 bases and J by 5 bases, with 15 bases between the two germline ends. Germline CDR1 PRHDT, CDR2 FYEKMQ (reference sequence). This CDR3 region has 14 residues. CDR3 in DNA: TGTGCCAGCAGCCGCGACGGAGGGTGGTATGGCTACACCTTC. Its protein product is CASSRDGGWYGYTF.

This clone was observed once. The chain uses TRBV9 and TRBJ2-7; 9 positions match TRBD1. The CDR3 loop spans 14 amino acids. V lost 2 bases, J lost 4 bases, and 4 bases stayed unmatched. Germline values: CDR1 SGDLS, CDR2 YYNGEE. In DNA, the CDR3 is TGTGCCAGCAGCGTCGGGACAGGGAATTACGAGCAGTACTTC. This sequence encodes CASSVGTGNYEQYF.

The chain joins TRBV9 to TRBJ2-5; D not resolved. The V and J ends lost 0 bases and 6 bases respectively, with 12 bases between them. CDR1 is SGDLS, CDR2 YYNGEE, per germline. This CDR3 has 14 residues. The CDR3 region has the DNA TGTGCCAGCAGCGTAGGGCAGGTCGAGAAGACCCAGTACTTC. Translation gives CASSVGQVEKTQYF.

The CDR3 DNA reads as TGTGCCAGCAGATCCGAGGGGGTCGGGAGGGGAGGCTACACCTTC. This gives the protein CASRSEGVGRGGYTF. The gene calls are TRBV6-5 and TRBJ1-2; TRBD1 might be the D (6 bases). The CDR3 consists of 15 residues. The germline CDR1 and CDR2 sequences are MNHEY and SVGAGI. Trimming left V 6 bases short and J 8 bases short, with 22 bases between.

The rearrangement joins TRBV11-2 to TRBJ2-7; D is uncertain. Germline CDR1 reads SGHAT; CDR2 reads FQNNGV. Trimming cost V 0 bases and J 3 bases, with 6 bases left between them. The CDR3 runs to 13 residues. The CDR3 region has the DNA TGTGCCAGCAGCTTAGATAGAGACTACGAGCAGTACTTC. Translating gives CASSLDRDYEQYF.

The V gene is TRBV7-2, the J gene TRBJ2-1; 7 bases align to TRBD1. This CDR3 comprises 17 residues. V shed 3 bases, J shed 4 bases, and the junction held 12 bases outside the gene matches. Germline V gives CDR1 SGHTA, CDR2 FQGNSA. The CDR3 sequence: CASSFPAVGTAYNEQFF. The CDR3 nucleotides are TGTGCCAGCAGCTTTCCCGCCGTCGGGACAGCGTACAATGAGCAGTTCTTC.

CDR3 amino acids: CAWSVGGAQGYTF. The CDR3 DNA reads as TGTGCCTGGAGTGTAGGAGGGGCGCAGGGCTACACCTTC. This chain connects TRBV30 to TRBJ1-2; D might be TRBD1 (5 bases). The CDR3 totals 13 residues. The V end lost 0 bases, the J end lost 8 bases, and 13 bases lay between the germline ends. Per the germline V gene, CDR1 is GTSNPN and CDR2 is SVGIG (reference sequence). Full variable domain (remainder filled in from reference TRBV30 and TRBJ1-2): SQTIHQWPATLVQPVGSPLSLECTVEGTSNPNLYWYRQAAGRGLQLLFYSVGIGQISSEVPQNLSASRPQDRQFILSSKKLLLSDSGFYLCAWSVGGAQGYTFGSGTRLTVV.

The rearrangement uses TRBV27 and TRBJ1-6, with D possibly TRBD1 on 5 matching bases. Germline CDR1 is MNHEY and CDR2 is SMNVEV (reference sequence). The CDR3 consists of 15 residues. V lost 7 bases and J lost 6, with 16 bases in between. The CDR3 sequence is CASNPSGWLNSPLHF. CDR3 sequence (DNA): TGTGCCAGCAATCCCTCAGGGTGGCTTAATTCACCCCTCCACTTT.

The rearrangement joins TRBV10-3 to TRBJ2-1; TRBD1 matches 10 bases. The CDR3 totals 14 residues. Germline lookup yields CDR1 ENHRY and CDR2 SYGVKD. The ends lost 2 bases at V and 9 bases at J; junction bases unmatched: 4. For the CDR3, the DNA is TGTGCCATCAGTGAGGAGACAGGGGGCAGTGAGCAGTTCTTC. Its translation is CAISEETGGSEQFF.

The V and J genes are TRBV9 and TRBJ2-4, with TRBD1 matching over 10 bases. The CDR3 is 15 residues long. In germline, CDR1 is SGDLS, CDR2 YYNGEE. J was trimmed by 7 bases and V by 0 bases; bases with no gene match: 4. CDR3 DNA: TGTGCCAGCAGCGTAGGGGGACAGGGGAAGAACATTCAGTACTTC. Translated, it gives CASSVGGQGKNIQYF.

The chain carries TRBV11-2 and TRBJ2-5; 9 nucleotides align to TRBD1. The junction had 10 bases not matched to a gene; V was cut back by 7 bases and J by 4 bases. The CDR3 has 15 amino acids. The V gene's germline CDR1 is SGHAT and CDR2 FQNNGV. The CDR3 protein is CASNERQGERETQYF. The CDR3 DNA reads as TGTGCCAGCAACGAGAGACAGGGGGAACGAGAGACCCAGTACTTC.

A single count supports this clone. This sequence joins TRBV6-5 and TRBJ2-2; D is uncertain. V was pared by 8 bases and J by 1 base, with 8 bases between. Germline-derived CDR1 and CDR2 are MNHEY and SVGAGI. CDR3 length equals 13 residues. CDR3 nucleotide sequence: TGTGCCAGCCAGGAAGGGAACACCGGGGAGCTGTTTTTT. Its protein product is CASQEGNTGELFF.

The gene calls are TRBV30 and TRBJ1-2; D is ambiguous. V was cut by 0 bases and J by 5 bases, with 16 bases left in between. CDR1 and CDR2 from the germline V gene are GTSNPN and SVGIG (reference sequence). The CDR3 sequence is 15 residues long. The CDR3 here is CAWSVSGSFSYGYTF. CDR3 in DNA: TGTGCCTGGAGTGTAAGCGGCAGCTTCTCTTATGGCTACACCTTC.

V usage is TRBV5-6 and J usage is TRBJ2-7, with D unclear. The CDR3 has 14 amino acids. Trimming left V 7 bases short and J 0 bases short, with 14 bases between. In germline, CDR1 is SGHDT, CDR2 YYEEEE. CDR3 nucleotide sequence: TGTGCCAGCCAAACTCTAGGCACCTCCTACGAGCAGTACTTC. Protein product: CASQTLGTSYEQYF.

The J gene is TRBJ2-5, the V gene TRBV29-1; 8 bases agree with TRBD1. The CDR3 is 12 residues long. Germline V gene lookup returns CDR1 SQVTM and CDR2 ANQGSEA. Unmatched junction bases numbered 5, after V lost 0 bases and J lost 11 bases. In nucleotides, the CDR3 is TGCAGCGTTGAAGATTCAGGGGACAGGCAGTACTTC. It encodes CSVEDSGDRQYF.

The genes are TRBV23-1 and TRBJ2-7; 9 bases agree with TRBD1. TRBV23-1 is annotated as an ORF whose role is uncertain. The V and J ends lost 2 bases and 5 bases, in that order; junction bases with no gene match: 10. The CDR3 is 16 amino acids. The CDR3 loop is CASSQTGRTGGDEQYF. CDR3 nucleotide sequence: TGCGCCAGCAGTCAAACAGGTCGTACAGGGGGCGACGAGCAGTACTTC.

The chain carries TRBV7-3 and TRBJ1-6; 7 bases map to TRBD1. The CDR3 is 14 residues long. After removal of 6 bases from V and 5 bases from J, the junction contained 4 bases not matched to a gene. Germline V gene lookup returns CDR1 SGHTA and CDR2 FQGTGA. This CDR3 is CASSTGQHNSPLHF. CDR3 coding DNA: TGTGCCAGCAGTACGGGACAGCATAATTCACCCCTCCACTTT. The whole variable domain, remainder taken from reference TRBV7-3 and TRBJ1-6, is GAGVSQTPSNKVTEKGKYVELRCDPISGHTALYWYRQSLGQGPEFLIYFQGTGAADDSGLPNDRFFAVRPEGSVSTLKIQRTERGDSAVYLCASSTGQHNSPLHFGNGTRLTVT.

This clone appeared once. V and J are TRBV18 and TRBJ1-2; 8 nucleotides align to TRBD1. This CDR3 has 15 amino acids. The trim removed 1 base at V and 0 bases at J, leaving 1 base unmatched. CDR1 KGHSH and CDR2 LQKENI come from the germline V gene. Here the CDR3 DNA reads TGTGCCAGCTCACCACGGACAGGGACTAACTATGGCTACACCTTC. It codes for CASSPRTGTNYGYTF.

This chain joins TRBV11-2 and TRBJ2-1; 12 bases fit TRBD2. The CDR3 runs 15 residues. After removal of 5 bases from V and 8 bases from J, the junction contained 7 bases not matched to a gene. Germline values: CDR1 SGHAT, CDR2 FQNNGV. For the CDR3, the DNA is TGTGCCAGCAGCGCTCTAGCGGGGGGGATTGATGAGCAGTTCTTC. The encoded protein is CASSALAGGIDEQFF.

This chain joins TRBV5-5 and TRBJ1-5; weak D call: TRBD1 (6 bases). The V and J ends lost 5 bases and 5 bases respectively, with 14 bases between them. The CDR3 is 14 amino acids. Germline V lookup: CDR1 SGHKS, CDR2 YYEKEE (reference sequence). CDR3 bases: TGTGCCAGCAGTCCAACAGGGATTCATCAGCCCCAGCATTTT. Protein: CASSPTGIHQPQHF.

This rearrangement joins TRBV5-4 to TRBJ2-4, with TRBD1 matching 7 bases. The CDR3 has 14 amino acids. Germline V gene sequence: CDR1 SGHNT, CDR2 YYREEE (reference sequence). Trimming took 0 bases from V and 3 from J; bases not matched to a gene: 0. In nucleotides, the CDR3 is TGTGCCAGCAGCTTGGGACAGGGCAAAAACATTCAGTACTTC. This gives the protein CASSLGQGKNIQYF. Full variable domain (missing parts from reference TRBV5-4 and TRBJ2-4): ETGVTQSPTHLIKTRGQQVTLRCSSQSGHNTVSWYQQALGQGPQFIFQYYREEENGRGNFPPRFSGLQFPNYSSELNVNALELDDSALYLCASSLGQGKNIQYFGAGTRLSVL.

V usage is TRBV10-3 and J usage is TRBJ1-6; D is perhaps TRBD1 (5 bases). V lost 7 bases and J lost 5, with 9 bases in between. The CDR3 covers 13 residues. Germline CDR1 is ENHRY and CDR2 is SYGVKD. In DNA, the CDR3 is TGTGCCATCAAACAGGTGGATAATTCACCCCTCCACTTT. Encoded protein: CAIKQVDNSPLHF.

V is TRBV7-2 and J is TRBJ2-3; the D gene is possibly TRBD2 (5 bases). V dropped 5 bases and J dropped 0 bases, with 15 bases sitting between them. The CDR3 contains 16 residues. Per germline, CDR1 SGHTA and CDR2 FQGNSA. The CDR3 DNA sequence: TGTGCCAGCAGCCCGCAGGCTAGCCTTAGCACAGATACGCAGTATTTT. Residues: CASSPQASLSTDTQYF.